The source of this T cell receptor beta chain is a study of radiotherapy plus CTLA-4 blockade in lung cancer. Study as a whole: Patients showed objective responses in 15% to 20% of cases and disease control in 25% to 40%.

Libraries were prepared by immunoSEQ multiplex PCR; TCRdb keeps only in-frame clonotypes and omits some of them. The sample includes around 40,000 clones, more than 65% of them seen just once. Study-level points and caveats: Strongest reported response predictors: early blood clone changes and post-radiation interferon-beta. Researchers report tumor-derived TCR clones expanding in blood after radiotherapy plus ipilimumab.

A note on this clone: Its antigen is currently unknown.

Patients had chemo-refractory metastatic non-small-cell lung cancer and received focal radiation plus CTLA-4 blockade that used ipilimumab. The germline V gene encodes CDR1 MNHNS and CDR2 SASEGT. V lost 1 base to trimming and J lost 7 bases; unmatched junction nucleotides: 9. This CDR3 comprises 17 residues. Sequences were derived from peripheral blood, sampled from a patient treated with radiotherapy plus ipilimumab. The TCR comes from a human donor with non-small cell lung cancer who had stable disease on radiotherapy plus ipilimumab. This chain connects TRBV6-1 to TRBJ2-5; the match to TRBD2 covers 13 bases. The CDR3 DNA reads as TGTGCCAGCAGTGAAGAATTTCGACTAGCGGGGGGAGGGACCCAGTACTTC. It yields the protein CASSEEFRLAGGGTQYF.